This T cell receptor beta chain derives from a study of cytomegalovirus exposure and HLA in healthy donors. The study's findings and limits: Later work found that TCR association rates differed between HLA loci; DRB1 had the most and HLA-C the fewest. An analysis was carried out later, and it reportedly showed fewer N-insertions in an Asian-associated ancestry cluster than the approximately 610-donor mean. Among TCR sequences, most were rare, though some public TCRs appeared in many donors.

The V gene's germline CDR1 is SGHKS and CDR2 YYEKEE (reference sequence). Between the trimmed V and J ends, which lost 3 bases and 2 bases, there was a span of 12 bases. The CDR3 spans 14 residues. With respect to this clone: What it binds is unknown.

The PCR had 60 Vbeta and 13 Jbeta primers. Per the original data handling: About 80 million unique TCR beta chains, about 11 million of them shared, were counted by a later analysis. Sequencing used immunoSEQ multiplex PCR; TCRdb keeps in-frame clones, though not all of them. V and J calls and clone size are as listed in that table; D and trimming were resolved from the DNA. Counted here are roughly 99,000 clones, around two thirds occurring once; the ten biggest clones make up 14%. The sample taken for sequencing was PBMCs. The chain combines TRBV5-5 with TRBJ2-7; tentatively, D is TRBD1 (5 bases). This clonotype was obtained from a woman aged 40-49 years in good health and CMV-seropositive. The DNA for the CDR3 is TGTGCCAGCAGCTCTTATCCGACAGCCTACGAGCAGTACTTC. Translation: CASSSYPTAYEQYF.